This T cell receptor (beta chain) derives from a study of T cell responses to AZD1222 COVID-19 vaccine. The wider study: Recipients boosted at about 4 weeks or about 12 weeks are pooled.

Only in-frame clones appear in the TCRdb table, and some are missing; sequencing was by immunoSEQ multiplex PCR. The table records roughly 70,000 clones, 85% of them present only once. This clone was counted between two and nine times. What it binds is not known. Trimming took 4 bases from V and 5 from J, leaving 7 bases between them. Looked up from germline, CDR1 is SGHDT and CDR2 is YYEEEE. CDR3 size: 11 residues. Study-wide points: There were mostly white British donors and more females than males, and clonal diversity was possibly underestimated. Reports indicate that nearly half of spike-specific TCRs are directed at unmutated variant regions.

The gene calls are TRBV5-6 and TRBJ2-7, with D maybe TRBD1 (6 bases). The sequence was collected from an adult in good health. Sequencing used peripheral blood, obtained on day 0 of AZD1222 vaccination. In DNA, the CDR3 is TGTGCCAGCAGCCAGGGGAACGAGCAGTACTTC. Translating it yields CASSQGNEQYF.